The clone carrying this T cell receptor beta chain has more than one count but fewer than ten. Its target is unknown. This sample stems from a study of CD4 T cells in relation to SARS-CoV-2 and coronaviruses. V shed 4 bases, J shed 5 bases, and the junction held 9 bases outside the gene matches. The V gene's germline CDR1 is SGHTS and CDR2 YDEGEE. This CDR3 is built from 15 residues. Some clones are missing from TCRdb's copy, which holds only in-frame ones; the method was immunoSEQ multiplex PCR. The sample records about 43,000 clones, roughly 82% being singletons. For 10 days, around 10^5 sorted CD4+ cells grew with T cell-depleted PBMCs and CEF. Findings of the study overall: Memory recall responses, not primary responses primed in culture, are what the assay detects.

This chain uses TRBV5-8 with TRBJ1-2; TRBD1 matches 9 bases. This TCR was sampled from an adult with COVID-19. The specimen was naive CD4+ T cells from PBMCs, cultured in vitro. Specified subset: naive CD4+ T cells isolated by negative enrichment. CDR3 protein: CASSRNRDRVYGYTF. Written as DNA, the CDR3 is TGTGCCAGCAGCAGGAACCGGGACAGGGTGTATGGCTACACCTTC.